These T cell receptor beta chains were read from a single sample in a study of T cell responses to AZD1222 COVID-19 vaccine. Produced via immunoSEQ multiplex PCR; TCRdb's table is partial and in-frame only. The sample consists of 90,000 or so clones, roughly nine tenths of them appearing once. The specimen comprised peripheral blood, sampled 28 days after the second AZD1222 dose. The receptors come from an adult who received the AZD1222 COVID-19 vaccine. The CDR3 runs from the conserved cysteine through the conserved F or W. The D gene is left open where the match is weak. For some rows the clone size is stated as once, few or many, or as a class when expanded; others skip it.

cdr3_nt cdr3_aa clone_size v_call d_call j_call
TGTGCCAGCAGCTTGCCGATCGGCACTGAAGCTTTCTTT CASSLPIGTEAFF NA TRBV5-6 NA TRBJ1-1
TGTGCCAGTAGTGCGCGGGACTGGAACACTGAAGCTTTCTTT CASSARDWNTEAFF NA TRBV19 NA TRBJ1-1
TGCGCCAGCAGGTCAGGTCGGGGAGGAGGAAATGGCTACACCTTC CASRSGRGGGNGYTF NA TRBV5-1 NA TRBJ1-2
TGTGCCAGCAGCCCGGTGAGGGATTATGGCTACACCTTC CASSPVRDYGYTF NA TRBV7-2 NA TRBJ1-2
TGTGCCAGCACCGAATGGAACACCGGGGAGCTGTTTTTT CASTEWNTGELFF once TRBV12-3/TRBV12-4 NA TRBJ2-2
TGTGCCATTCGACTAGCGGAAATCACAGATACGCAGTATTTT CAIRLAEITDTQYF NA TRBV2 TRBD2 TRBJ2-3
TGTGCCAGCAGTTACTCGCGTACTAGTCGTGACTACGAGCAGTACTTC CASSYSRTSRDYEQYF NA TRBV6-5 NA TRBJ2-7
TGTGCCAGTAACTCCCGCGAGGGTCCAATCTACGAGCAGTACTTC CASNSREGPIYEQYF NA TRBV19 NA TRBJ2-7
TGTGCCAGTAGTTTGGGGCAACGGAACACTGAAGCTTTCTTT CASSLGQRNTEAFF once TRBV19 NA TRBJ1-1
TGTGCCAGCAGTGAGTTTTCCGCGGGGGGCGATGGCTACACCTTC CASSEFSAGGDGYTF NA TRBV2 NA TRBJ1-2
TGTGCCAGCAGCTGGGACAGGGGAGCTTACGAGCAGTACTTC CASSWDRGAYEQYF once TRBV2 TRBD1 TRBJ2-7